One and the same sample provided the 14 T cell receptor beta chains below, sequenced in a study of T cell repertoires in cytomegalovirus infection. TCRdb reprocessed the reads via MiXCR and lists one record per CDR3 protein. The table lists roughly 990,000 distinct CDR3 sequences, around 30% of them singletons. These receptors' targets are unknown. The sequencing used cultured CD8+ T cells from PBMCs, collected from culture after CMV antigen stimulation. These receptors all stem from a human donor in good health (CMV status not recorded). Some clones in this sample may be carry-over from other donors' samples.

The chain employs TRBV2 and TRBJ2-5; D is ambiguous. Per germline, CDR1 SNHLY and CDR2 FYNNEI. V dropped 8 bases and J dropped 1 base, with 11 bases sitting between them. The CDR3 totals 13 residues. The CDR3 reads CASHGVVQETQYF. The CDR3 DNA is TGTGCCAGCCATGGGGTCGTCCAAGAGACCCAGTACTTC. Full variable domain (remainder filled in from reference TRBV2 and TRBJ2-5): EPEVTQTPSHQVTQMGQEVILRCVPISNHLYFYWYRQILGQKVEFLVSFYNNEISEKSEIFDDQFSVERPDGSNFTLKIRSTKLEDSAMYFCASHGVVQETQYFGPGTRLLVL.

V usage is TRBV7-6 and J usage is TRBJ2-1; no clear D. Germline-derived CDR1 and CDR2 are SGHVS and FNYEAQ. The CDR3 extends over 12 amino acids. Between the trimmed V and J ends, which lost 1 base and 12 bases, there was a span of 10 bases. Here the CDR3 DNA reads TGTGCCAGCAGCTTAGACGAGCTTAGGCAGTTCTTC. Its translation is CASSLDELRQFF. Full variable domain (outside the CDR3, taken from reference TRBV7-6 and TRBJ2-1): GAGVSQSPRYKVTKRGQDVALRCDPISGHVSLYWYRQALGQGPEFLTYFNYEAQQDKSGLPNDRFSAERPEGSISTLTIQRTEQRDSAMYRCASSLDELRQFFGPGTRLTVL.

In the case of this clonotype: Its ends do not fully match the called genes, so a read error is possible. The rearrangement uses TRBV4-1 and TRBJ1-1; a weak D match, TRBD1 (5 bases). The CDR3 is 15 residues long. Germline-derived CDR1 and CDR2 are MGHRA and YSYEKL. Here the CDR3 reads CASSPHAWGGTEAFF. As DNA, the CDR3 is TGTGCCAGCAGCCCCCATGCCTGGGGGGGAACTGAAGCTTTCTTT.

The chain combines TRBV5-5 with TRBJ2-7; 8 bases agree with TRBD2. The CDR3 extends over 15 amino acids. The junction had 9 bases not matched to a gene; V was cut back by 1 base and J by 6 bases. CDR1 SGHKS and CDR2 YYEKEE come from the germline V gene (reference sequence). The CDR3 DNA is TGTGCCAGCAGCTTGTATACCCGGGGGGGCAGCGAGCAGTACTTC. Translated: CASSLYTRGGSEQYF.

V usage is TRBV6-1 and J usage is TRBJ2-7, with TRBD1 identical over 8 bases. V trimming: 1 base; J trimming: 5 bases; junction bases outside the gene matches: 10. The CDR3 totals 16 residues. Germline V gene sequence: CDR1 MNHNS, CDR2 SASEGT. In DNA form, the CDR3 reads TGTGCCAGCAGTGAAGACGGCAGGGGGCCCGCCCACGAGCAGTACGTC. Protein product: CASSEDGRGPAHEQYV.

This clonotype was counted only a few times. The V gene is TRBV5-5, the J gene TRBJ2-5, with D maybe TRBD2 (6 bases). Trimming pared 5 bases from V and 4 bases from J, leaving 21 bases between. The CDR3 length is 16 residues. Germline lookup yields CDR1 SGHKS and CDR2 YYEKEE (reference sequence). As DNA, the CDR3 is TGTGCCAGCAGTTCACCGGGAGCCAAGGGAAGAGAGACCCAGTACTTC. Protein product: CASSSPGAKGRETQYF.

The V call is TRBV6-1, the J call TRBJ2-7; 10 nucleotides align to TRBD1. The J segment lost 5 bases and the V segment lost 8 bases, leaving 9 bases of the junction unmatched. This CDR3 spans 14 amino acids. Germline assignment: CDR1 MNHNS and CDR2 SASEGT. CDR3 DNA: TGTGCCAGCTCCCGGGGGACAGGGGTTGACGAGCAGTACGTC. Amino acid sequence: CASSRGTGVDEQYV.

The sample holds a few counts of this clonotype. The gene calls are TRBV10-3 and TRBJ2-1; TRBD2 agrees at 11 bases. Germline V gene sequence: CDR1 ENHRY, CDR2 SYGVKD. The CDR3 totals 15 residues. V was clipped by 6 bases and J by 3 bases; unmatched bases: 4. CDR3: CAIRLAGANYNEQFF. CDR3 nucleotides: TGTGCCATCAGACTAGCGGGGGCGAACTACAATGAGCAGTTCTTC.

As to this clonotype: This clone may be a read error of a much larger clone one base away. This chain joins TRBV7-8 and TRBJ2-2; possible D gene TRBD1, 6 bases. The CDR3 runs 14 residues. The germline V gene has CDR1 SGHVS and CDR2 FQNEAQ. V was clipped by 10 bases and J by 4 bases, with 16 bases between them. The chain's CDR3 is CANRETGSTGELFF. As DNA, the CDR3 is TGTGCCAACAGGGAGACAGGAAGCACCGGGGAGCTGTTTTTT.

The chain employs TRBV28 and TRBJ2-3; the D is unclear. This CDR3 is 11 amino acids long. Germline V gene data show CDR1 as MDHEN and CDR2 as SYDVKM. Trimming took 4 bases from V and 7 from J, leaving 6 bases between them. The CDR3 region has the DNA TGTGCCAGCAGTTCGCCCCATACGCAGTATTTT. Its protein product is CASSSPHTQYF.

The V gene is TRBV2, the J gene TRBJ1-3; 9 bases are shared with TRBD1. Germline CDR1 and CDR2: SNHLY and FYNNEI. Trimming cost V 6 bases and J 0 bases; bases outside gene matches: 3. This CDR3 is 15 amino acids long. CDR3 loop: CASRGQGPSGNTIYF. The CDR3 DNA sequence: TGTGCCAGCAGGGGACAGGGTCCCTCTGGAAACACCATATATTTT.

The rearrangement joins TRBV10-3 to TRBJ2-3; 7 bases are a match to TRBD1. There are 17 residues in the CDR3. Germline lookup yields CDR1 ENHRY and CDR2 SYGVKD. V trimming: 5 bases; J trimming: 2 bases; junction bases outside the gene matches: 13. CDR3 protein: CAISRPPTGADTDTQYF. The CDR3 DNA sequence: TGTGCCATCAGTCGACCACCTACAGGGGCTGACACAGATACGCAGTATTTT.

This clonotype came up a few times. This chain connects TRBV6-5 to TRBJ2-2, with D perhaps matching TRBD2 (5 bases). The V gene lost 3 bases and the J gene lost 4 bases, with 9 bases spanning the gap. The CDR3 totals 14 residues. Per the germline V gene, CDR1 is MNHEY and CDR2 is SVGAGI. The CDR3: CASSYRGSTGELFF. CDR3 DNA sequence: TGTGCCAGCAGTTATCGAGGGAGCACCGGGGAGCTGTTTTTT.

In this sample, this clonotype turned up many times. The V and J genes are TRBV6-1 and TRBJ1-5, with D perhaps matching TRBD1 (5 bases). This CDR3 contains 15 residues. Germline V gene data show CDR1 as MNHNS and CDR2 as SASEGT. Deletions cut 6 bases from V and 0 bases from J, with 12 bases between. The CDR3 region has the DNA TGTGCCAGCAGAGGAGGACACTATAGCAATCAGCCCCAGCATTTT. This codes for CASRGGHYSNQPQHF.